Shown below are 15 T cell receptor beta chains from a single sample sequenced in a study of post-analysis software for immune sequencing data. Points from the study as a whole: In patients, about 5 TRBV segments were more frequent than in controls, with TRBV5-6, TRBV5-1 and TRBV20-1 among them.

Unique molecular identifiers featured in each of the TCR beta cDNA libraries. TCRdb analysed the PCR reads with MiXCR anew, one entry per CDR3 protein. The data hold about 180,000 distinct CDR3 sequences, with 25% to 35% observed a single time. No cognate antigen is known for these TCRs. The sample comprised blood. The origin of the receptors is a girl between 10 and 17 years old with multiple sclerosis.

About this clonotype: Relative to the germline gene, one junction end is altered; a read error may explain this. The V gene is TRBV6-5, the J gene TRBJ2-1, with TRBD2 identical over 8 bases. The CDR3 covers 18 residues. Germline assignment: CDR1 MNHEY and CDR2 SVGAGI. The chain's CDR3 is CASSYSTTSGSSYNERFF. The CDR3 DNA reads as TGTGCCAGCAGTTACTCGACAACTAGCGGAAGCTCCTACAATGAGCGGTTCTTC.

The CDR3 region has the DNA TGTGCCAGCAGTGACGGGCCGAACTATGGCTACACCTTC. Translated, it gives CASSDGPNYGYTF. This sequence joins TRBV6-1 and TRBJ1-2; unclear D gene. The length of the CDR3 is 13 residues. Germline assignment: CDR1 MNHNS and CDR2 SASEGT. The ends were cut back, 3 bases at V and 2 bases at J, with 7 bases in the middle.

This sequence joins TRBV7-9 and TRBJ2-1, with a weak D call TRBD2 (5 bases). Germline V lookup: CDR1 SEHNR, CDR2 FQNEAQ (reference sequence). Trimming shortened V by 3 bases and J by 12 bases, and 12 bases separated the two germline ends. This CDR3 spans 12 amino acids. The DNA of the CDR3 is TGTGCCAGCAGCTTCCCCCGGGATGGGCAGTTCTTC. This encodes CASSFPRDGQFF.

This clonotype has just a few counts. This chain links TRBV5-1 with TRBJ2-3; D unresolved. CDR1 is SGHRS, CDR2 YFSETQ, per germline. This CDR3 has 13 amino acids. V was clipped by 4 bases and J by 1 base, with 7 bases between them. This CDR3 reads CASSDGGTDTQYF. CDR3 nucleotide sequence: TGCGCCAGCAGCGATGGGGGCACAGATACGCAGTATTTT.

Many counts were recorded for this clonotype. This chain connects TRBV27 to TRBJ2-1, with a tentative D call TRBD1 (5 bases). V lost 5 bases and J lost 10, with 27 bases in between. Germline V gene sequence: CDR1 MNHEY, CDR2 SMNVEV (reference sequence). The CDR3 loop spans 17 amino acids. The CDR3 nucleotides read TGTGCCAGCAGTCCCTCCGTGGGGCAGGCCCAGGGTTACGAGCAGTTCTTC. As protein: CASSPSVGQAQGYEQFF.

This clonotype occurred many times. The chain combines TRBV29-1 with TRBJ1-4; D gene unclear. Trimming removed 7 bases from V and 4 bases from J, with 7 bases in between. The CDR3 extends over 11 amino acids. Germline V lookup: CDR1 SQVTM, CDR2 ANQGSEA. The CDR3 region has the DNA TGCAGCGCGGCCCTTAATGAAAAACTGTTTTTT. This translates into CSAALNEKLFF.

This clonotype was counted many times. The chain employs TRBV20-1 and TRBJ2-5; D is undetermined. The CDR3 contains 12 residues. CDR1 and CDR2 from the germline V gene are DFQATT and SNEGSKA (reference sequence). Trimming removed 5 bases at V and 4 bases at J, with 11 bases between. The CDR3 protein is CSAPGTGETQYF. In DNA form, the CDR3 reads TGCAGTGCTCCAGGAACCGGAGAGACCCAGTACTTC.

The CDR3, as DNA: TGTGCCAGCAGCCACAGCGGGAGCTCCTACGAGCAGTACTTC. This sequence encodes CASSHSGSSYEQYF. The genes are TRBV7-2 and TRBJ2-7; 8 nucleotides agree with TRBD2. The germline CDR1 and CDR2 sequences are SGHTA and FQGNSA. The CDR3 has 14 residues. V lost 5 bases, J lost 0 bases, and 3 bases stayed unmatched.

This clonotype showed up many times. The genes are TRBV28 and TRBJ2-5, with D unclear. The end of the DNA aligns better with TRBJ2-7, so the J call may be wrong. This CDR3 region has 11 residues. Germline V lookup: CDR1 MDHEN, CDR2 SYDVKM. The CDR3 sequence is CASTLLGEQYF. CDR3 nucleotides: TGTGCCAGCACACTTCTGGGCGAGCAGTACTTC.

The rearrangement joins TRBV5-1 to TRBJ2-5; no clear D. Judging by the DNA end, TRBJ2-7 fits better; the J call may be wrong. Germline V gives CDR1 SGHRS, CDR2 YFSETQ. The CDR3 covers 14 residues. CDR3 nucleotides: TGCGCCAGCAGCTTGGAAGACTTTACAGACGAGCAGTACTTC. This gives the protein CASSLEDFTDEQYF.

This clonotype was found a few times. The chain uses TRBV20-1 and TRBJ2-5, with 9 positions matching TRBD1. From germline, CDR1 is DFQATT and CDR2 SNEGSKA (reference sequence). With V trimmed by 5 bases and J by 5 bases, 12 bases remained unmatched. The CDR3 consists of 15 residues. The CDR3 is CSALYQQGAWETQYF. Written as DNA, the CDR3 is TGCAGTGCTCTATACCAACAGGGGGCGTGGGAGACCCAGTACTTC.

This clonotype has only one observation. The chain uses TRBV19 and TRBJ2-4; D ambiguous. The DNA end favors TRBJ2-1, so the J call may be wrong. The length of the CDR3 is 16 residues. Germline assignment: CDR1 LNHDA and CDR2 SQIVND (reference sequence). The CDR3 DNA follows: TGTGCCAGTATCCCTGGCAGGTTTTTAGCCAAAAACATTCAGTTCTTC. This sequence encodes CASIPGRFLAKNIQFF.

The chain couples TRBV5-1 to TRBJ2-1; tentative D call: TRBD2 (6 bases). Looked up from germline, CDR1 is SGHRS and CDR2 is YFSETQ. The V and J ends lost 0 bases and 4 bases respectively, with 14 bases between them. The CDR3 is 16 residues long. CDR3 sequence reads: CASSLAVADIYNEQFF. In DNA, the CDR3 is TGCGCCAGCAGCTTGGCGGTAGCGGATATTTACAATGAGCAGTTCTTC.

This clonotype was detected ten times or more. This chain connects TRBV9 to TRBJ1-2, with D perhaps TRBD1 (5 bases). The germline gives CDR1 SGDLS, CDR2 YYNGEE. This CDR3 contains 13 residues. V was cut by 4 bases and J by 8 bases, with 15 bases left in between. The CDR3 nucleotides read TGTGCCAGCAGCCCAGGGCCAGGGAAGGGCTACACCTTC. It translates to CASSPGPGKGYTF.

For the CDR3, the DNA is TGTGCCAGCAGCGAAACTAGCGGGAGGGCCGATGAGCAGTTCTTC. Its translation: CASSETSGRADEQFF. The chain recombines TRBV21-1 with TRBJ2-1; TRBD2 is the table's D call and was not checked against the DNA. TRBV21-1 is a pseudogene. The CDR3 runs 15 residues.